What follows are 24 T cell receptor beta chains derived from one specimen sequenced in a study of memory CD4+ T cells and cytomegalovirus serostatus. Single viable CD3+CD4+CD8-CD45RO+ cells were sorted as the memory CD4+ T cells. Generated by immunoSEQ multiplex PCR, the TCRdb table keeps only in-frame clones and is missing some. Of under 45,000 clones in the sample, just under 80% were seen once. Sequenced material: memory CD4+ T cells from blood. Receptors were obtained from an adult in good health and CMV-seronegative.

Written as DNA, the CDR3 is TGTGCCAGCAGTCTTAGCGGGGGGTTCCACAATGAGCAGTTCTTC. Translation gives CASSLSGGFHNEQFF. The chain employs TRBV6-5 and TRBJ2-1; 10 bases are a match to TRBD2. The V segment lost 5 bases and the J segment 5 bases; nucleotides outside the gene matches: 6. The CDR3 covers 15 residues. CDR1 is MNHEY and CDR2 is SVGAGI in the germline V gene.

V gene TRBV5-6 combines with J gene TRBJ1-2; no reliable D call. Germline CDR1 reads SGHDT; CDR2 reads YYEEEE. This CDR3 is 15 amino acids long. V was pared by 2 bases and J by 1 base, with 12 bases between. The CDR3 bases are TGTGCCAGCAGCTTAGGCAGACCCGATAACTATGGCTACACCTTC. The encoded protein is CASSLGRPDNYGYTF.

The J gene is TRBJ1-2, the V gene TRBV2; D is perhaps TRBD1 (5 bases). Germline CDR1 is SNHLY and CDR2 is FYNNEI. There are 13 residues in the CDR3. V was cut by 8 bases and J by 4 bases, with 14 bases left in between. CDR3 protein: CASGRGAVYGYTF. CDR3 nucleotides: TGTGCCAGCGGACGAGGGGCAGTCTATGGCTACACCTTC.

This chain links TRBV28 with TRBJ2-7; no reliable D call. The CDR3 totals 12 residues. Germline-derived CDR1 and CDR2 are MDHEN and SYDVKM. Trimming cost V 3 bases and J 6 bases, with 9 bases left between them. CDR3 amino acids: CASSFGRLEQYF. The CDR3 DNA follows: TGTGCCAGCAGTTTCGGCAGACTCGAGCAGTACTTC.

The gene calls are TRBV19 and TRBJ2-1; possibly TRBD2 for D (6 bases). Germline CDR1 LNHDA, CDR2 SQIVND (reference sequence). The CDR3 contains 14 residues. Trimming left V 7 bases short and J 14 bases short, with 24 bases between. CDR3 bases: TGTGCCAGTACCCACGGGCGTAAGGAGGGGCGTAAGTTCTTC. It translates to CASTHGRKEGRKFF. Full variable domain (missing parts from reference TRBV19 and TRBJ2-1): DGGITQSPKYLFRKEGQNVTLSCEQNLNHDAMYWYRQDPGQGLRLIYYSQIVNDFQKGDIAEGYSVSREKKESFPLTVTSAQKNPTAFYLCASTHGRKEGRKFFGPGTRLTVL.

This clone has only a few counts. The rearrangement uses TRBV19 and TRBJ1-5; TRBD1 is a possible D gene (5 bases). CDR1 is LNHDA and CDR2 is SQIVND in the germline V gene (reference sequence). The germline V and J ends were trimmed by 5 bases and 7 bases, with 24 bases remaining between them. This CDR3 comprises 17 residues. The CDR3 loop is CASSSGGRTSRVQPQHF. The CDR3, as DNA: TGTGCCAGTAGTTCTGGGGGACGGACCTCCCGGGTACAGCCCCAGCATTTT.

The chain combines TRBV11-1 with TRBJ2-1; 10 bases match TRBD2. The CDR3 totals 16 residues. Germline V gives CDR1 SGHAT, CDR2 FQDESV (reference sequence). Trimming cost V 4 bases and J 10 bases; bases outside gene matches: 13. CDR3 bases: TGTGCCAGCAGCTCAACGCTAGCGGGGGTGATGGTGGAGCAGTTCTTC. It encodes CASSSTLAGVMVEQFF.

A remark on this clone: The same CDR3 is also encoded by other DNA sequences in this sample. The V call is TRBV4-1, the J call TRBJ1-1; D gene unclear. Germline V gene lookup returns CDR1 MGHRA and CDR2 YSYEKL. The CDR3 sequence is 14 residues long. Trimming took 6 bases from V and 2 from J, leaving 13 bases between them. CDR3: CASRGVLRNTEAFF. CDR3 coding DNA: TGCGCCAGCAGAGGAGTCCTGAGAAACACTGAAGCTTTCTTT.

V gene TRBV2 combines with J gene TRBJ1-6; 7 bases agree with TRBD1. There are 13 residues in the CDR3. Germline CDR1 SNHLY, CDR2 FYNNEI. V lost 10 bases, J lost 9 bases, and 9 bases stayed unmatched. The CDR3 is CATHRDSISPLHF. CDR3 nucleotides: TGTGCCACGCACCGGGACAGCATTTCACCCCTCCACTTT.

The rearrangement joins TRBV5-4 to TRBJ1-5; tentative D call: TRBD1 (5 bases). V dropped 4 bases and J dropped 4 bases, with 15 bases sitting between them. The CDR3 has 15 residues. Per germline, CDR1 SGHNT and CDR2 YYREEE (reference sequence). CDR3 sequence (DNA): TGTGCCAGCAGCGACGGGACGGAGCTAAATCAGCCCCAGCATTTT. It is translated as CASSDGTELNQPQHF.

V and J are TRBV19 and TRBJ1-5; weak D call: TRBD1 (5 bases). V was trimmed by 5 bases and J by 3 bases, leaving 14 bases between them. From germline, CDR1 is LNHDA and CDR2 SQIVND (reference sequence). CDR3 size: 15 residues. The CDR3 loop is CASSGTRVDNQPQHF. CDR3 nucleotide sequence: TGTGCCAGTAGTGGGACCAGGGTGGACAATCAGCCCCAGCATTTT.

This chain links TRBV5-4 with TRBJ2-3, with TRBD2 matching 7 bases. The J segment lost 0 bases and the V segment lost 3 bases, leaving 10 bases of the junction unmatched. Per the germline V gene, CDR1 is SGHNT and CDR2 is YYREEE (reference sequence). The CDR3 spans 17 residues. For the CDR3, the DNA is TGTGCCAGCAGCTCTTCAGGCTGGGGGGGGAGCACAGATACGCAGTATTTT. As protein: CASSSSGWGGSTDTQYF.

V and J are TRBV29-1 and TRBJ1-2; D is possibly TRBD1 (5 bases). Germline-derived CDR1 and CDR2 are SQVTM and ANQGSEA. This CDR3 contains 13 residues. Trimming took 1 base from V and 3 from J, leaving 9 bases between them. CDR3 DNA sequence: TGCAGCGTTGAAGTCCGGGGGGACTATGGCTACACCTTC. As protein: CSVEVRGDYGYTF.

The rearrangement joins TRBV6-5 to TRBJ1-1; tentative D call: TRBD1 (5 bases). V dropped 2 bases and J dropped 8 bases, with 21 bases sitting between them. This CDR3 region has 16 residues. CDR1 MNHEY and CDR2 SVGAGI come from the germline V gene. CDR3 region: CASSYTGATGISEAFF. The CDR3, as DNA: TGTGCCAGCAGTTACACCGGGGCTACTGGTATTTCGGAAGCTTTCTTT.

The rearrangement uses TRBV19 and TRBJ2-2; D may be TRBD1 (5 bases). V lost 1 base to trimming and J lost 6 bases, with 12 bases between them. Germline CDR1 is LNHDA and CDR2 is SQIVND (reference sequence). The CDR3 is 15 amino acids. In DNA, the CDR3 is TGTGCCAGTAGTATAGGAGTAAGGGGCGCCGGGGAGCTGTTTTTT. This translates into CASSIGVRGAGELFF. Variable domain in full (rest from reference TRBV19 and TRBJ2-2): DGGITQSPKYLFRKEGQNVTLSCEQNLNHDAMYWYRQDPGQGLRLIYYSQIVNDFQKGDIAEGYSVSREKKESFPLTVTSAQKNPTAFYLCASSIGVRGAGELFFGEGSRLTVL.

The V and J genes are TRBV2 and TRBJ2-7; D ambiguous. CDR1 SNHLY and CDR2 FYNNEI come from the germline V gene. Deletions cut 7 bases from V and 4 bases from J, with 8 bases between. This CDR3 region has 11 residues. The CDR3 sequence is CASTERYEQYF. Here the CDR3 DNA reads TGTGCCAGCACCGAACGGTACGAGCAGTACTTC.

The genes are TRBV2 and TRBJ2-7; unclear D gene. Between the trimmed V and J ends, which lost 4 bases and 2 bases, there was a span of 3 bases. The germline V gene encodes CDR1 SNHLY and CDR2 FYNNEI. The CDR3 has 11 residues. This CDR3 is CASSATYEQYF. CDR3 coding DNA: TGTGCCAGCAGTGCGACCTACGAGCAGTACTTC.

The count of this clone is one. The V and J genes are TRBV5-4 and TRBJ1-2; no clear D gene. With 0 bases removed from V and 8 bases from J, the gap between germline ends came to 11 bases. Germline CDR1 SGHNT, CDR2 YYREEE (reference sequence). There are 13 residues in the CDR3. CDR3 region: CASSLVGVEGYTF. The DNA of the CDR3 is TGTGCCAGCAGCTTGGTTGGGGTTGAAGGCTACACCTTC.

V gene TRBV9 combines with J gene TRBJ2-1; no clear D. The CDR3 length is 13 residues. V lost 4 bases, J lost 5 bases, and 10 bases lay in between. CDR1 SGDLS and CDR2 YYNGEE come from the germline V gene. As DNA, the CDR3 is TGTGCCAGCAGCCTTCGACACAACAATGAGCAGTTCTTC. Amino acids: CASSLRHNNEQFF.

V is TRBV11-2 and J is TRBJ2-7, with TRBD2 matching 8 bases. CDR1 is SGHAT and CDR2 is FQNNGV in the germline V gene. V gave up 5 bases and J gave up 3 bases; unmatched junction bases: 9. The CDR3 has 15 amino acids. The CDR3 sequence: CASSPAGTSGYEQYF. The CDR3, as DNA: TGTGCCAGCAGCCCTGCCGGGACTAGTGGCTACGAGCAGTACTTC.

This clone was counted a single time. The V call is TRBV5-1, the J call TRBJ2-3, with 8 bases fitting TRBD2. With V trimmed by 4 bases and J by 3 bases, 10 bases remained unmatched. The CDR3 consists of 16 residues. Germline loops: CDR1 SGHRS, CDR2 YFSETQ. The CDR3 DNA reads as TGCGCCAGCAGCCGGGAGGGGGGAACGTTAACAGATACGCAGTATTTT. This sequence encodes CASSREGGTLTDTQYF. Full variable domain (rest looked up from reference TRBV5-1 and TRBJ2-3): KAGVTQTPRYLIKTRGQQVTLSCSPISGHRSVSWYQQTPGQGLQFLFEYFSETQRNKGNFPGRFSGRQFSNSRSEMNVSTLELGDSALYLCASSREGGTLTDTQYFGPGTRLTVL.

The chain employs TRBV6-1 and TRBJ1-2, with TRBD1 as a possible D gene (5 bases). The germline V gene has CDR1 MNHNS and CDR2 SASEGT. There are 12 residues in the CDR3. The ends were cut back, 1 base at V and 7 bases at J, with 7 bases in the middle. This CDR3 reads CASSEVGGGYTF. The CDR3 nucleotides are TGTGCCAGCAGTGAAGTTGGGGGTGGCTACACCTTC.

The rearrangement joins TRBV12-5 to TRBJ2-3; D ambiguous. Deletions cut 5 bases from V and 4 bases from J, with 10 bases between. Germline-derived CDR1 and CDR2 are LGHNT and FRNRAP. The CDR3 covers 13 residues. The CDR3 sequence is CASGHGGADTQYF. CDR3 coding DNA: TGTGCTAGTGGTCACGGTGGCGCAGATACGCAGTATTTT.

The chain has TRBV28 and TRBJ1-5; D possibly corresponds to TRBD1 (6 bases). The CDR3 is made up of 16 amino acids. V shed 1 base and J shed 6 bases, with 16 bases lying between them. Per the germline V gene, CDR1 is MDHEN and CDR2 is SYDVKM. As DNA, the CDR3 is TGTGCCAGCAGTTTATTCACCGACAGGAGTGGTCAGCCCCAGCATTTT. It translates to CASSLFTDRSGQPQHF.